This passage covers 23 T cell receptor beta chains from one sample sequenced in a study of blood T cell repertoires in COVID-19. Assay used: immunoSEQ multiplex PCR; TCRdb lists only in-frame clones, some missing. The sample holds some 310,000 clones; 89% are singletons and the top ten take about 9.4%. What was sequenced was PBMCs or T cells enriched from blood (not recorded which). The origin of the receptors is a woman between 25 and 40 years old who had recovered from COVID-19.

J is TRBJ2-7 and V is TRBV28; 9 bases fit TRBD1. The CDR3 covers 14 residues. Trimming at V came to 5 bases and at J to 9 bases, leaving 11 bases not matched to a gene. Per germline, CDR1 MDHEN and CDR2 SYDVKM. This chain's CDR3 is CASSPSDRGPTQYF. The CDR3, as DNA: TGTGCCAGCAGTCCCTCGGACAGGGGACCGACGCAGTACTTC.

The V call is TRBV18, the J call TRBJ2-3; tentative D call: TRBD2 (6 bases). CDR3 length: 15 residues. CDR1 and CDR2 from the germline V gene are KGHSH and LQKENI. Trimming took 2 bases from V and 2 from J, leaving 11 bases between them. This chain's CDR3 is CASSPAGQITDTQYF. In DNA, the CDR3 is TGTGCCAGCTCACCAGCGGGGCAGATCACAGATACGCAGTATTTT. Full variable domain (missing parts from reference TRBV18 and TRBJ2-3): NAGVMQNPRHLVRRRGQEARLRCSPMKGHSHVYWYRQLPEEGLKFMVYLQKENIIDESGMPKERFSAEFPKEGPSILRIQQVVRGDSAAYFCASSPAGQITDTQYFGPGTRLTVL.

This clone came up once. The rearrangement joins TRBV10-3 to TRBJ1-2; 10 bases are shared with TRBD1. Germline lookup yields CDR1 ENHRY and CDR2 SYGVKD. There are 14 residues in the CDR3. After removal of 6 bases from V and 3 bases from J, the junction contained 4 bases not matched to a gene. The CDR3 spells CAIRSGTGDYGYTF. The CDR3 region has the DNA TGTGCCATCAGATCCGGGACAGGGGACTATGGCTACACCTTC.

This clone was seen a handful of times. The identical CDR3 is also encoded by other nucleotide sequences in the sample. The chain couples TRBV9 to TRBJ1-1; no firm D call. The length of the CDR3 is 12 residues. Germline assignment: CDR1 SGDLS and CDR2 YYNGEE. The V and J ends lost 0 bases and 8 bases respectively, with 8 bases between them. The CDR3 DNA reads TGTGCCAGCAGCGTAGGCGGAGGGGAAGCTTTCTTT. Translating gives CASSVGGGEAFF.

The gene calls are TRBV18 and TRBJ2-1; no firm D call. With 3 bases removed from V and 3 bases from J, the gap between germline ends came to 9 bases. CDR3 length: 14 residues. The germline V gene encodes CDR1 KGHSH and CDR2 LQKENI. The CDR3 DNA reads as TGTGCCAGCTCACCCTATGACAACTACAATGAGCAGTTCTTC. Translation gives CASSPYDNYNEQFF.

The chain recombines TRBV9 with TRBJ2-1; 11 bases fit TRBD2. Germline V gives CDR1 SGDLS, CDR2 YYNGEE. The CDR3 runs 15 residues. Unmatched junction bases numbered 1, after V lost 0 bases and J lost 5 bases. CDR3 amino acids: CASSVGSGRDNEQFF. As DNA, the CDR3 is TGTGCCAGCAGCGTAGGTAGCGGGAGGGACAATGAGCAGTTCTTC.

The V and J genes are TRBV27 and TRBJ2-6; 7 bases fit TRBD2. This CDR3 is 17 amino acids long. Germline CDR1 reads MNHEY; CDR2 reads SMNVEV (reference sequence). V shed 3 bases, J shed 2 bases, and the junction held 7 bases outside the gene matches. In DNA, the CDR3 is TGTGCCAGCAGTTTTACGGGGGGAATCGCTGGGGCCAACGTCCTGACTTTC. Amino acids: CASSFTGGIAGANVLTF.

The genes are TRBV7-6 and TRBJ1-2; D gene uncertain. The CDR3 consists of 13 residues. With 5 bases removed from V and 8 bases from J, the gap between germline ends came to 15 bases. Germline CDR1 reads SGHVS; CDR2 reads FNYEAQ. This CDR3 reads CASSARHSGGYTF. In DNA, the CDR3 is TGTGCCAGCAGCGCCAGACATTCGGGAGGCTACACCTTC.

The chain recombines TRBV6-1 with TRBJ1-5; D gene unclear. The CDR3 spans 14 residues. V lost 2 bases and J 5 bases, leaving 10 bases between the germline ends. The germline V gene has CDR1 MNHNS and CDR2 SASEGT. CDR3 DNA: TGTGCCAGCAGTGAACACTCCAACGATCAGCCCCAGCATTTT. Protein sequence: CASSEHSNDQPQHF.

The chain employs TRBV6-2 or TRBV6-3 and TRBJ2-1, with D possibly TRBD2 on 6 matching bases. The germline V gene encodes CDR1 MNHEY and CDR2 SVGEGT. The CDR3 length is 15 residues. Trimming took off 5 bases at V and 0 bases at J, with 11 bases between the two ends. This CDR3 is CASSDGLSSYNEQFF. The CDR3 coding sequence is TGTGCCAGCAGTGACGGACTAAGCTCCTACAATGAGCAGTTCTTC.

This clone came up a few times. The rearrangement joins TRBV19 to TRBJ1-1; 8 bases agree with TRBD1. With 3 bases clipped from V and 1 base from J, the junction kept 10 bases outside the gene matches. Germline V gene lookup returns CDR1 LNHDA and CDR2 SQIVND (reference sequence). This CDR3 contains 17 residues. The CDR3 DNA reads as TGTGCCAGTAGTATTTCATCAGGGGGCACGGGGAACACTGAAGCTTTCTTT. It specifies CASSISSGGTGNTEAFF.

V gene TRBV7-2 combines with J gene TRBJ1-6; D uncertain. The germline gives CDR1 SGHTA, CDR2 FQGNSA. V lost 3 bases, J lost 7 bases, and 13 bases lay in between. The CDR3 contains 15 residues. As DNA, the CDR3 is TGTGCCAGCAGCTTCTATGTGGTTCTGAATTCACCCCTCCACTTT. Its protein product is CASSFYVVLNSPLHF.

This chain connects TRBV7-6 to TRBJ2-4; 7 bases agree with TRBD1. J gave up 2 bases and V 5 bases, and 21 bases lay outside the gene matches. The CDR3 runs to 20 residues. Germline values: CDR1 SGHVS, CDR2 FNYEAQ. CDR3 in DNA: TGTGCCAGCAGCCCGACCCCCGGGACAGCTCTTCGAAACACCAAAAACATTCAGTACTTC. Its translation: CASSPTPGTALRNTKNIQYF.

This chain connects TRBV10-3 to TRBJ2-3; 12 nucleotides match TRBD2. CDR3 length: 20 residues. CDR1 is ENHRY and CDR2 is SYGVKD in the germline V gene. The trim removed 5 bases at V and 2 bases at J, leaving 17 bases unmatched. The CDR3 nucleotides are TGTGCCATCAGTTTCGCCGGGACTAGCGGGTGGGGGGTCACCACAGATACGCAGTATTTT. This translates into CAISFAGTSGWGVTTDTQYF.

J is TRBJ1-6 and V is TRBV4-1; TRBD1 matches at 7 bases. Looked up from germline, CDR1 is MGHRA and CDR2 is YSYEKL. The V segment lost 4 bases and the J segment 6 bases; nucleotides outside the gene matches: 12. This CDR3 spans 17 amino acids. Here the CDR3 DNA reads TGCGCCAGCAGCCCTACCCCCGGGACAGCTACTAATTCACCCCTCCACTTT. Translating it yields CASSPTPGTATNSPLHF.

This clone was detected only once. The chain has TRBV19 and TRBJ1-4, with 9 positions matching TRBD1. The CDR3 loop spans 15 amino acids. CDR1 and CDR2 from the germline V gene are LNHDA and SQIVND (reference sequence). V was clipped by 5 bases and J by 3 bases; unmatched bases: 4. The CDR3 coding sequence is TGTGCCAGTAGTGATTACAGGGGGCCTAATGAAAAACTGTTTTTT. Its protein product is CASSDYRGPNEKLFF.

The rearrangement joins TRBV7-9 to TRBJ1-1; tentative D call: TRBD1 (5 bases). Trimming left V 3 bases short and J 6 bases short, with 14 bases between. CDR1 and CDR2 (germline): SEHNR, FQNEAQ (reference sequence). The CDR3 has 14 amino acids. DNA of the CDR3: TGTGCCAGCAGCTTGGGTGGTCAGGGTTCTGAAGCTTTCTTT. Its protein is CASSLGGQGSEAFF.

This chain connects TRBV5-1 to TRBJ1-1; 7 positions match TRBD1. With 5 bases clipped from V and 10 bases from J, the junction kept 14 bases outside the gene matches. The CDR3 covers 14 residues. CDR1 and CDR2 from the germline V gene are SGHRS and YFSETQ. Written as DNA, the CDR3 is TGCGCCAGCAGGGTGACAGGGTTGGAGCTGGGAGCTTTCTTT. Protein: CASRVTGLELGAFF.

This chain links TRBV19 with TRBJ1-1, with D perhaps TRBD1 (5 bases). CDR3 size: 15 residues. The germline V and J ends were trimmed by 5 bases and 1 base, with 14 bases remaining between them. CDR1 is LNHDA, CDR2 SQIVND, per germline (reference sequence). This CDR3 reads CASSLPGTENTEAFF. The CDR3 DNA sequence: TGTGCCAGTAGTTTGCCCGGGACTGAGAACACTGAAGCTTTCTTT.

V usage is TRBV2 and J usage is TRBJ1-1; TRBD1 might be the D (5 bases). The CDR3 length is 13 residues. V gave up 10 bases and J gave up 4 bases, with 16 bases separating them. CDR1 and CDR2 from the germline V gene are SNHLY and FYNNEI. CDR3 DNA sequence: TGTGCCACCATGGACATGGGTGGCACTGAAGCTTTCTTT. It yields the protein CATMDMGGTEAFF.

This clone has a single count. The chain carries TRBV9 and TRBJ2-6, with 10 bases lining up with TRBD2. The germline CDR1 and CDR2 sequences are SGDLS and YYNGEE. The CDR3 loop spans 18 amino acids. With 2 bases clipped from V and 0 bases from J, the junction kept 5 bases outside the gene matches. The CDR3 protein is CASSVRLAGASGANVLTF. CDR3 coding DNA: TGTGCCAGCAGCGTGAGACTAGCGGGCGCCTCTGGGGCCAACGTCCTGACTTTC.

The J gene is TRBJ1-2, the V gene TRBV29-1; 11 bases map to TRBD1. The V segment lost 4 bases and the J segment 6 bases; nucleotides outside the gene matches: 7. CDR1 SQVTM and CDR2 ANQGSEA come from the germline V gene. The CDR3 has 14 residues. This CDR3 is CSVVGTGGGNGYTF. The CDR3 DNA is TGCAGCGTTGTTGGGACAGGGGGGGGAAATGGCTACACCTTC.

The J gene is TRBJ1-2, the V gene TRBV6-1, with D possibly matching TRBD1 (5 bases). Trimming took off 3 bases at V and 7 bases at J, with 12 bases between the two ends. This CDR3 comprises 13 residues. Looked up from germline, CDR1 is MNHNS and CDR2 is SASEGT. The CDR3 coding sequence is TGTGCCAGCAGTGAGGCCGGAGGGGCTGGCTACACCTTC. It is translated as CASSEAGGAGYTF.